This T cell receptor (beta chain) was obtained from a study of shared clonotypes between healthy human individuals. The table came from immunoSEQ multiplex PCR; TCRdb's copy has only in-frame clones and leaves some out. The sample holds over 2 million clones; roughly 94% are singletons and the top ten take more than 0.1%. This sequence originates from a man aged 18 to 30 in good health. Sequenced: naive CD4+ T cells sorted from blood. The subset: CD45RA+ positively selected.

CDR3 nucleotide sequence: TGTGCCAGCAGGCGGGACTCCCGAGACGAGCAGTACTTC. Encoded protein: CASRRDSRDEQYF. The chain carries TRBV6-5 and TRBJ2-7; a weak D match, TRBD2 (6 bases). V shed 6 bases and J shed 5 bases, with 14 bases lying between them. The length of the CDR3 is 13 residues. Per the germline V gene, CDR1 is MNHEY and CDR2 is SVGAGI.